This T cell receptor beta chain stems from a study of shared clonotypes between healthy human individuals. Study-wide background: Per-donor plates numbered three CD4 naive, three CD4 memory, two CD8 naive and one CD8 memory. The study's findings and limits: As a rule, naive subsets had a larger estimated richness than memory subsets. Large depth notwithstanding, sorted-subset sequencing proved incomplete by rarefaction.

The CDR3 consists of 16 residues. The V end was cut by 1 base, the J end by 6 bases, with 18 bases between. CDR1 is MDHEN and CDR2 is SYDVKM in the germline V gene. The naive CD8 fraction comprised CD45RO-negative cells positively selected for CCR7 and excluded terminally differentiated effector memory CD45RA+ cells. All donors were Caucasian adults living in Nashville, Tennessee. Comments on this clone: As yet, its antigen is unknown.

The repertoire was sequenced with immunoSEQ multiplex PCR; TCRdb's copy has only in-frame clones and lacks some. This sample has around 2,000,000 clones, with 85% to 95% found just once. The sample taken for sequencing was naive CD8+ T cells sorted from blood. V gene TRBV28 combines with J gene TRBJ1-2, with D tentatively TRBD1 (5 bases). The source is a man between 18 and 35 years old in good health. Here the CDR3 DNA reads TGTGCCAGCAGTTTATTCCCGGGACCGTCATCGGATGGCTACACCTTC. Its translation: CASSLFPGPSSDGYTF.